The clone carrying this T cell receptor (beta chain) has a handful of counts. Its target is not known. From the RACE reads, TCRdb called clonotypes with MiXCR, one entry per CDR3 protein. This table holds about 69,000 distinct CDR3 sequences, approximately 10% found once. The sample comes from a study of human T cells and chemical hapten exposure. Turning to the study itself: Patients got weekly scalp diphenylcyclopropenone doses over the roughly 22-week study. Study outcomes and limitations: The number of TCRs above 1 in 1000 frequency did not change after DPC sensitization.

Time point specified: patch test 2, 6 weeks after DPC sensitization. Treatment meaning: therapeutic diphenylcyclopropenone sensitization with weekly scalp DPC. It was from unfractionated whole blood that total RNA was extracted. V dropped 3 bases and J dropped 3; count of bases not matched to a gene: 7. Germline values: CDR1 WSHSY, CDR2 SAAADI. The CDR3 length is 15 residues. Sequenced material: whole blood, taken in connection with sensitization to the hapten diphenylcyclopropenone (DPC). The genes are TRBV10-2 and TRBJ2-7; 8 bases align to TRBD2. The receptor was isolated from a woman between 45 and 65 years old with alopecia areata. Some clones in this sample may be carry-over from other donors' samples. The CDR3 protein is CASSDLSGTSYEQYF. In DNA form, the CDR3 reads TGCGCCAGCAGTGATTTATCCGGGACTAGCTACGAGCAGTACTTC.